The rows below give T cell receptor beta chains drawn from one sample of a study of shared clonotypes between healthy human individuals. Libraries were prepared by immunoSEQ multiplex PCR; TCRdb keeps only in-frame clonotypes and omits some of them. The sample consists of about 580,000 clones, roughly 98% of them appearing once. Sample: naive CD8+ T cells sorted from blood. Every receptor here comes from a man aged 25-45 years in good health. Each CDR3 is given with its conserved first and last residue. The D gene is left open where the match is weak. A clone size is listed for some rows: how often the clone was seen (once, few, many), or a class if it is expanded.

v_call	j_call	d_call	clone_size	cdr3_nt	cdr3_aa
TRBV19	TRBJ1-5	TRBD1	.	TGTGCCAGTAGTATGACAGGGGGCGTCGGTCAGCCCCAGCATTTT	CASSMTGGVGQPQHF
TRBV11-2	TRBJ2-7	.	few	TGTGCCAGCAGCTTAGATCCCACCTACGAGCAGTACTTC	CASSLDPTYEQYF
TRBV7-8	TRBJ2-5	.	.	TGTGCCAGCAGCTTGAGGGGGTGGGGAGCGGACCAAGAGACCCAGTACTTC	CASSLRGWGADQETQYF
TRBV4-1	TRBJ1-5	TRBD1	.	TGCGCCAGCAGCCCAAGTCTTCAGACAGGGGGTATTCAGCCCCAGCATTTT	CASSPSLQTGGIQPQHF
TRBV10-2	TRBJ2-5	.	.	TGCGCCAGCAGTGAGCCTCCGGGGGAAGAGACCCAGTACTTC	CASSEPPGEETQYF
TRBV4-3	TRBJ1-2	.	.	TGCGCCAGCAGCCAAGGTCACTCATATGGCTACACCTTC	CASSQGHSYGYTF
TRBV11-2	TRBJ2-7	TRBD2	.	TGTGCCAGCAGCTCGACTAGCGGGAGGGCGGCTTACGAGCAGTACTTC	CASSSTSGRAAYEQYF
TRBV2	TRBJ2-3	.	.	TGTGCCAGCAGCCGAAACCCAGACACAGATACGCAGTATTTT	CASSRNPDTDTQYF
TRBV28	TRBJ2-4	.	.	TGTGCCAGCAGTTCACCCCCGGCAGGGGACATGATGGACATTCAGTACTTC	CASSSPPAGDMMDIQYF
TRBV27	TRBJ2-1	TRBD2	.	TGTGCCAGCAGTTCCGGACTAGCGGGAGGGTCCAGCTCTTCCAATGAGCAGTTCTTC	CASSSGLAGGSSSSNEQFF
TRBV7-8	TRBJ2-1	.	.	TGTGCCAGCAGCTTAGGGGCTGCCGAGCAGTTCTTC	CASSLGAAEQFF
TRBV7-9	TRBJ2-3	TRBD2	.	TGTGCCAGCAGCTTTGGCGGGAGCACCGATACGCAGTATTTT	CASSFGGSTDTQYF
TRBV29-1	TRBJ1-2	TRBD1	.	TGCAGCGTAGGGGGGCAGGGGGCGATTAGGTATGGCTACACCTTC	CSVGGQGAIRYGYTF
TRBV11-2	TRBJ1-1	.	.	TGTGCCAGCAGCCGGGGAGATGTAATGAACACTGAAGCTTTCTTT	CASSRGDVMNTEAFF
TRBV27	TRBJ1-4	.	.	TGTGCCAGCAGTTTATCGAGGCGCCAGGGTGAAAAACTGTTTTTT	CASSLSRRQGEKLFF
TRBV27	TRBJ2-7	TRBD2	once	TGTGCCAGCAGTGACGAGGCAGGGAGGGTCTACGAGCAGTACTTC	CASSDEAGRVYEQYF
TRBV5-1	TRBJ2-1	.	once	TGCGCCAGCAGCTTGGAAAACAGCAATGAGCAGTTCTTC	CASSLENSNEQFF
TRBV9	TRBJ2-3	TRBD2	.	TGTGCCAGCAGGTCGCGGGAGGGCGATACGCAGTATTTT	CASRSREGDTQYF
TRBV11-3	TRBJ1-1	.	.	TGTGCCAGCAGCCCGACGGTGAACACTGAAGCTTTCTTT	CASSPTVNTEAFF